A single sample gave rise to the 3 T cell receptor beta chains below, sequenced in a study of blood T cells in healthy people across ages. Alongside a J-beta primer mix, a sample-barcoded 5' primer served in a second PCR lasting roughly 6 to 11 cycles. Via MiXCR, TCRdb re-called the 5' RACE reads, giving one row per CDR3 protein. Of around 800,000 distinct CDR3 sequences listed, 53% are singletons. The sequenced sample was blood. These TCRs come from a man older than 75 in good health.

The chain combines TRBV5-1 with TRBJ2-1; D not certain. V lost 5 bases and J 1 base, leaving 13 bases between the germline ends. CDR3 size: 15 residues. The germline V gene has CDR1 SGHRS and CDR2 YFSETQ. The DNA of the CDR3 is TGCGCCAGCAGACGCGACATAGGATCCTACAATGAGCAGTTCTTC. It encodes CASRRDIGSYNEQFF.

This clonotype was seen a handful of times. V is TRBV20-1 and J is TRBJ1-5, with TRBD1 matching 9 bases. The V gene's germline CDR1 is DFQATT and CDR2 SNEGSKA (reference sequence). V lost 2 bases, J lost 7 bases, and 6 bases stayed unmatched. The CDR3 runs to 14 residues. This CDR3 is CSARNGQGFQPQHF. CDR3 bases: TGCAGTGCTAGAAATGGACAGGGGTTCCAGCCCCAGCATTTT.

The V and J genes are TRBV10-3 and TRBJ1-1; tentatively, D is TRBD1 (5 bases). CDR1 is ENHRY and CDR2 is SYGVKD in the germline V gene. The CDR3 contains 14 residues. Deletions cut 3 bases from V and 1 base from J, with 9 bases between. In DNA, the CDR3 is TGTGCCATCAGTGATTTAGGGGCGAACACTGAAGCTTTCTTT. It encodes CAISDLGANTEAFF.